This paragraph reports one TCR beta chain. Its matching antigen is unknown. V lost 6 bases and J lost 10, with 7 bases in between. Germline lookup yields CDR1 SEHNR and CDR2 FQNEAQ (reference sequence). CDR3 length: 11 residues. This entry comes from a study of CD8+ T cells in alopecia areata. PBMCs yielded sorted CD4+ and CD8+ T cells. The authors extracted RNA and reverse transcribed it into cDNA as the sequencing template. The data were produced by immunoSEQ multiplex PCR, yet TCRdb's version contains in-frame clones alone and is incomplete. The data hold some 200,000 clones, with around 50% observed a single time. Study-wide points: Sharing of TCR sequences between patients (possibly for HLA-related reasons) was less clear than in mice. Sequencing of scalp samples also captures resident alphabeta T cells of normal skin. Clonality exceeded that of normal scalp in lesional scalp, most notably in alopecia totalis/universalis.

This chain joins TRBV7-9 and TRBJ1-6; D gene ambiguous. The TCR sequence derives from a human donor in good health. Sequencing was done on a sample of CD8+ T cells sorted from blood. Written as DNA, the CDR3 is TGTGCCAGCAGTCTGGGGTCACCCCTCCACTTT. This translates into CASSLGSPLHF.